A single sample gave rise to the 19 T cell receptor beta chains below, sequenced in a study of blood T cell repertoires in COVID-19. Sequencing used immunoSEQ multiplex PCR; TCRdb keeps in-frame clones, though not all of them. This table has 250,000 to 400,000 clones, almost 90% appearing once. Source material: peripheral blood. The receptor set was obtained from a woman in her 30s with COVID-19, enrolled during active disease.

The chain couples TRBV11-2 to TRBJ2-7, with D perhaps matching TRBD1 (5 bases). CDR1 SGHAT and CDR2 FQNNGV come from the germline V gene. The CDR3 runs 14 residues. Between the trimmed V and J ends, which lost 2 bases and 6 bases, there was a span of 14 bases. The CDR3 sequence: CASSLPGPIREQYF. In DNA, the CDR3 is TGTGCCAGCAGCTTACCAGGGCCAATACGCGAGCAGTACTTC.

The rearrangement uses TRBV4-1 and TRBJ2-1; 13 nucleotides agree with TRBD2. The CDR3 has 16 amino acids. The trim removed 1 base at V and 6 bases at J, leaving 3 bases unmatched. Germline CDR1 and CDR2: MGHRA and YSYEKL. CDR3 nucleotides: TGCGCCAGCAGCCAAGTAGGGACTAGCGGGATCAATGAGCAGTTCTTC. It yields the protein CASSQVGTSGINEQFF.

The table lists this clone with a few counts. V gene TRBV28 combines with J gene TRBJ1-2; a weak D match, TRBD1 (6 bases). Germline V gene sequence: CDR1 MDHEN, CDR2 SYDVKM. There are 18 residues in the CDR3. V was cut by 4 bases and J by 4 bases, with 25 bases left in between. This CDR3 reads CASSSIGGLPPQPYGYTF. In nucleotides, the CDR3 is TGTGCCAGCAGTTCGATAGGGGGTCTCCCCCCCCAGCCCTATGGCTACACCTTC.

The CDR3 sequence: CASSYGATDTQYF. CDR3 nucleotides: TGTGCCAGCAGTTATGGGGCCACAGATACGCAGTATTTT. The chain uses TRBV6-5 and TRBJ2-3, with D tentatively TRBD1 (5 bases). Trimming removed 3 bases at V and 2 bases at J, with 6 bases between. CDR3 length: 13 amino acids. CDR1 MNHEY and CDR2 SVGAGI come from the germline V gene.

The rearrangement joins TRBV10-3 to TRBJ2-5, with D possibly TRBD1 on 5 matching bases. This CDR3 is 15 amino acids long. Germline CDR1 and CDR2: ENHRY and SYGVKD. Trimming cost V 2 bases and J 3 bases, with 13 bases left between them. The CDR3 spells CAISEPQGSEETQYF. DNA of the CDR3: TGTGCCATCAGTGAGCCCCAGGGCTCGGAAGAGACCCAGTACTTC.

The chain carries TRBV7-9 and TRBJ2-2, with 9 positions matching TRBD1. The V and J ends lost 6 bases and 6 bases, in that order; junction bases with no gene match: 8. The CDR3 spans 15 residues. Germline values: CDR1 SEHNR, CDR2 FQNEAQ (reference sequence). For the CDR3, the DNA is TGTGCCAGCAGTTACACAGGGGGCCAAGCCGGGGAGCTGTTTTTT. Protein: CASSYTGGQAGELFF.

This chain connects TRBV10-3 to TRBJ2-5; 7 positions agree with TRBD1. V trimming: 8 bases; J trimming: 3 bases; junction bases outside the gene matches: 6. The CDR3 has 13 residues. Germline-derived CDR1 and CDR2 are ENHRY and SYGVKD. The CDR3 bases are TGTGCCATCCGACAGGGCATGGAAGAGACCCAGTACTTC. Its protein is CAIRQGMEETQYF.

The V call is TRBV14, the J call TRBJ2-1; TRBD1 matches at 7 bases. There are 16 residues in the CDR3. V shed 0 bases and J 8 bases; nucleotides not matched to a gene: 10. Germline values: CDR1 SGHDN, CDR2 FVKESK. The CDR3 sequence is CASSQDIKGALDEQFF. The DNA for the CDR3 is TGTGCCAGCAGCCAAGATATAAAGGGGGCATTGGATGAGCAGTTCTTC.

The genes are TRBV13 and TRBJ2-4; D might be TRBD1 (6 bases). The CDR3 is made up of 13 amino acids. The ends were cut back, 4 bases at V and 5 bases at J, with 9 bases in the middle. The germline gives CDR1 PRHDT, CDR2 FYEKMQ (reference sequence). The CDR3 loop reads CASSSYRENIQYF. CDR3 DNA sequence: TGTGCCAGCAGCTCATACAGGGAAAACATTCAGTACTTC.

The chain uses TRBV19 and TRBJ1-1; 10 positions match TRBD1. The CDR3 is 13 amino acids. The V gene end was trimmed by 7 bases and the J gene end by 4 bases; junction bases not matched to a gene: 3. Germline V CDR1 and CDR2: LNHDA, SQIVND (reference sequence). The CDR3 region is CASMGQGITEAFF. CDR3 in DNA: TGTGCCAGTATGGGACAGGGGATCACTGAAGCTTTCTTT. The whole variable domain, remainder taken from reference TRBV19 and TRBJ1-1, is DGGITQSPKYLFRKEGQNVTLSCEQNLNHDAMYWYRQDPGQGLRLIYYSQIVNDFQKGDIAEGYSVSREKKESFPLTVTSAQKNPTAFYLCASMGQGITEAFFGQGTRLTVV.

The J gene is TRBJ1-4, the V gene TRBV19; a possible D gene is TRBD1 (6 bases). The V gene's germline CDR1 is LNHDA and CDR2 SQIVND (reference sequence). This CDR3 has 16 amino acids. The V end was cut by 2 bases, the J end by 8 bases, with 18 bases between. In DNA, the CDR3 is TGTGCCAGTAGTATATTGGATGGGACACCGGCCGAAAAACTGTTTTTT. As protein: CASSILDGTPAEKLFF.

This clone was seen more than once but under ten times. V usage is TRBV7-8 and J usage is TRBJ1-1; D is uncertain. The germline CDR1 and CDR2 sequences are SGHVS and FQNEAQ. Trimming cost V 0 bases and J 1 base, with 3 bases left between them. This CDR3 comprises 13 residues. The CDR3 reads CASSLAQNTEAFF. For the CDR3, the DNA is TGTGCCAGCAGCTTAGCACAGAACACTGAAGCTTTCTTT.

The CDR3 DNA reads TGCGCCAGCAGCTTGGCGGGAGGGCATGAAAAACTGTTTTTT. It encodes CASSLAGGHEKLFF. V gene TRBV5-1 combines with J gene TRBJ1-4, with D unresolved. The CDR3 extends over 14 amino acids. Looked up from germline, CDR1 is SGHRS and CDR2 is YFSETQ. The V and J ends lost 0 bases and 6 bases respectively, with 9 bases between them.

The sample holds one count of this clone. The rearrangement uses TRBV7-9 and TRBJ1-3; D is uncertain. The CDR3 has 15 amino acids. V lost 2 bases to trimming and J lost 7 bases, with 15 bases between them. CDR1 SEHNR and CDR2 FQNEAQ come from the germline V gene (reference sequence). CDR3 coding DNA: TGTGCCAGCAGCTTATGGTCTTCTCGGGATAACACCATATATTTT. It translates to CASSLWSSRDNTIYF. The full variable domain, in which reference TRBV7-9 and TRBJ1-3 provide the parts outside the CDR3, is DTGVSQNPRHKITKRGQNVTFRCDPISEHNRLYWYRQTLGQGPEFLTYFQNEAQLEKSRLLSDRFSAERPKGSFSTLEIQRTEQGDSAMYLCASSLWSSRDNTIYFGEGSWLTVV.

The chain carries TRBV6-1 and TRBJ2-1; 9 nucleotides line up with TRBD2. Germline-derived CDR1 and CDR2 are MNHNS and SASEGT. The J segment lost 8 bases and the V segment lost 1 base, leaving 6 bases of the junction unmatched. The CDR3 runs to 15 residues. CDR3 region: CASSEGGRAVDEQFF. DNA of the CDR3: TGTGCCAGCAGTGAAGGCGGGAGGGCCGTCGATGAGCAGTTCTTC.

The V gene is TRBV19, the J gene TRBJ2-1, with a weak D call TRBD1 (6 bases). Between the trimmed V and J ends, which lost 6 bases and 2 bases, there was a span of 11 bases. The germline gives CDR1 LNHDA, CDR2 SQIVND (reference sequence). CDR3 length: 14 amino acids. CDR3 nucleotides: TGTGCCAGTAGCCAACAGGGTACCTACAATGAGCAGTTCTTC. Translating it yields CASSQQGTYNEQFF.

The chain joins TRBV19 to TRBJ2-7, with 12 bases lining up with TRBD2. There are 15 residues in the CDR3. The V and J ends lost 5 bases and 4 bases, in that order; junction bases with no gene match: 6. Germline V gene sequence: CDR1 LNHDA, CDR2 SQIVND (reference sequence). CDR3 nucleotide sequence: TGTGCCAGTAGTCCAAGACTAGCGGGAGTATACGAGCAGTACTTC. Translation: CASSPRLAGVYEQYF.

This clone was detected once. This chain joins TRBV6-6 and TRBJ2-5; D might be TRBD2 (6 bases). The CDR3 loop spans 16 amino acids. Looked up from germline, CDR1 is MNHNY and CDR2 is SVGAGI (reference sequence). V lost 0 bases, J lost 4 bases, and 15 bases lay in between. This CDR3 is CASSYSSGAGRETQYF. Written as DNA, the CDR3 is TGTGCCAGCAGTTACTCTAGCGGAGCCGGGAGAGAGACCCAGTACTTC.

J is TRBJ2-7 and V is TRBV27, with 8 nucleotides matching TRBD1. V shed 6 bases and J 1 base; nucleotides not matched to a gene: 5. CDR3 size: 14 residues. Germline CDR1 reads MNHEY; CDR2 reads SMNVEV (reference sequence). The CDR3 nucleotides read TGTGCCAGCAGGGGGACAGGAGTATCCTACGAGCAGTACTTC. It translates to CASRGTGVSYEQYF.